The present entry profiles one TCR beta chain with its context. What it binds is not known. This entry is derived from a study of T cells after yellow fever vaccination. The wider study: Low-cell-number fractions underwent preparation using SMART-Seq v4 Ultra Low Input.

MiXCR, applied by TCRdb to the 5' RACE reads, yields one record per CDR3 protein. The data contain about 58,000 distinct CDR3 sequences, roughly 6.9% of them seen just once; the ten biggest clones take up around 38%. The CDR3 covers 14 residues. In germline, CDR1 is SGHRS, CDR2 YFSETQ. V shed 2 bases and J 5 bases; nucleotides not matched to a gene: 4. Regarding the study as a whole: Weaker overall, the secondary response nonetheless peaked faster (day 5 versus 15).

The sequencing here drew on CD8+ T cells sorted from PBMCs, taken on the day of the first yellow fever vaccination. This sequence joins TRBV5-1 and TRBJ2-5, with TRBD1 matching over 9 bases. This receptor was taken from a man younger than 35 who received the YFV17D yellow fever vaccine. The CDR3 bases are TGCGCCAGCAGCTTAGGACAGGGGTTGGAGACCCAGTACTTC. Translation gives CASSLGQGLETQYF.